The 30 T cell receptor beta chains given below trace back to one sample, sequenced in a study of beta chain features in type 1 diabetes. The study reverse transcribed the entire isolated RNA, so it sequenced expressed TCRB transcripts. Clones were read by immunoSEQ multiplex PCR, and TCRdb kept only the in-frame ones, dropping some. The sample lists roughly 250,000 clones; over 20% were seen once. Antigen specificity for these receptors is unknown. Overall study results and limits: All four CD4+ subsets from Type 1 diabetes patients carried moderately but significantly shorter TCRB CDR3s.

Sequenced sample: naive CD4+ T cells from blood. Receptors originate from a woman aged 40 to 50 with type 1 diabetes.

This clone occurred a few times. CDR3 sequence (DNA): TGTGCCTGGAGTGGCGGGAGGGCCGGAGATACGCAGTATTTT. Protein: CAWSGGRAGDTQYF. The gene calls are TRBV30 and TRBJ2-3; TRBD2 agrees at 9 bases. The CDR3 consists of 14 residues. Per germline, CDR1 GTSNPN and CDR2 SVGIG (reference sequence). Trimming cost V 1 base and J 5 bases; bases outside gene matches: 4.

CDR3 sequence reads: CASSPAPGQGLNQPQHF. CDR3 nucleotide sequence: TGTGCCAGCAGTCCAGCCCCGGGACAGGGGCTGAATCAGCCCCAGCATTTT. The rearrangement links TRBV28 to TRBJ1-5; 10 bases fit TRBD1. Trimming took 5 bases from V and 4 from J; bases not matched to a gene: 11. Looked up from germline, CDR1 is MDHEN and CDR2 is SYDVKM. The CDR3 sequence is 17 residues long.

Only a few counts were recorded for this clone. This chain uses TRBV5-1 with TRBJ2-3; the D gene is possibly TRBD1 (6 bases). Between the trimmed V and J ends, which lost 0 bases and 3 bases, there was a span of 8 bases. CDR1 SGHRS and CDR2 YFSETQ come from the germline V gene. The CDR3 sequence is 14 residues long. CDR3 region: CASSLGTETDTQYF. The CDR3, as DNA: TGCGCCAGCAGCTTGGGGACAGAAACAGATACGCAGTATTTT. Full variable domain (missing parts from reference TRBV5-1 and TRBJ2-3): KAGVTQTPRYLIKTRGQQVTLSCSPISGHRSVSWYQQTPGQGLQFLFEYFSETQRNKGNFPGRFSGRQFSNSRSEMNVSTLELGDSALYLCASSLGTETDTQYFGPGTRLTVL.

This clone showed up just a few times. The chain carries TRBV18 and TRBJ2-7; 9 bases are shared with TRBD1. This CDR3 spans 15 amino acids. The germline V gene has CDR1 KGHSH and CDR2 LQKENI. V gave up 2 bases and J gave up 6 bases; unmatched junction bases: 8. CDR3 sequence: CASSPRGDRVSEQYF. CDR3 sequence (DNA): TGTGCCAGCTCACCAAGAGGGGACAGGGTGAGCGAGCAGTACTTC. The full variable domain, with the rest looked up from reference TRBV18 and TRBJ2-7, is NAGVMQNPRHLVRRRGQEARLRCSPMKGHSHVYWYRQLPEEGLKFMVYLQKENIIDESGMPKERFSAEFPKEGPSILRIQQVVRGDSAAYFCASSPRGDRVSEQYFGPGTRLTVT.

The chain joins TRBV7-9 to TRBJ2-1; 7 positions agree with TRBD2. The CDR3 spans 13 residues. Per the germline V gene, CDR1 is SEHNR and CDR2 is FQNEAQ (reference sequence). With V trimmed by 2 bases and J by 9 bases, 4 bases remained unmatched. CDR3 region: CASSLRAGAEQFF. The CDR3 bases are TGTGCCAGCAGCTTAAGGGCGGGAGCTGAGCAGTTCTTC.

Turning to this clone: Other DNA sequences from this sample encode an identical CDR3 as well. The gene calls are TRBV4-3 and TRBJ2-5, with 7 bases that match TRBD2. The CDR3 consists of 13 residues. V was pared by 3 bases and J by 2 bases, with 0 bases of the junction left unmatched. Germline CDR1 and CDR2: LGHNA and YSLEER. CDR3 residues: CASSQGLQETQYF. In DNA, the CDR3 is TGCGCCAGCAGCCAGGGACTACAAGAGACCCAGTACTTC.

This clone was seen only a few times. This rearrangement joins TRBV29-1 to TRBJ2-4, with 7 bases fitting TRBD2. The CDR3 totals 17 residues. In germline, CDR1 is SQVTM, CDR2 ANQGSEA. V shed 2 bases and J 1 base; nucleotides not matched to a gene: 11. The CDR3 protein is CSVERVGGLTAKNIQYF. The CDR3 nucleotides are TGCAGCGTTGAACGCGTCGGGGGACTAACGGCCAAAAACATTCAGTACTTC.

The chain couples TRBV9 to TRBJ1-5; D is unresolved. The CDR3 sequence is 14 residues long. Germline V gives CDR1 SGDLS, CDR2 YYNGEE. V lost 0 bases, J lost 6 bases, and 10 bases lay in between. The CDR3 loop is CASSVVPGGQPQHF. The CDR3 nucleotides are TGTGCCAGCAGCGTAGTTCCCGGAGGTCAGCCCCAGCATTTT.

The V call is TRBV15, the J call TRBJ2-3, with 8 bases aligning to TRBD1. The CDR3 consists of 16 residues. The germline V gene encodes CDR1 LNHNV and CDR2 YYDKDF (reference sequence). J gave up 0 bases and V 5 bases, and 7 bases lay outside the gene matches. Written as DNA, the CDR3 is TGTGCCACCAGCGGTCGACAGGGGTTTAGCACAGATACGCAGTATTTT. Amino acid sequence: CATSGRQGFSTDTQYF.

In this sample, this clone turned up a few times. The gene calls are TRBV28 and TRBJ2-7; TRBD1 matches at 7 bases. J was trimmed by 7 bases and V by 7 bases; bases with no gene match: 13. Germline V gene sequence: CDR1 MDHEN, CDR2 SYDVKM. The CDR3 is 14 residues long. CDR3 sequence reads: CASKTGLLSPEQYF. The CDR3 nucleotides read TGTGCCAGCAAGACAGGGCTACTGTCCCCAGAGCAGTACTTC.

A few counts support this clone. The chain joins TRBV29-1 to TRBJ2-5; TRBD1 agrees at 8 bases. The V segment lost 3 bases and the J segment 4 bases; nucleotides outside the gene matches: 4. Germline assignment: CDR1 SQVTM and CDR2 ANQGSEA. The CDR3 spans 13 residues. CDR3 DNA sequence: TGCAGCGTTGATTCAGGGGGCGGAGAGACCCAGTACTTC. Its protein product is CSVDSGGGETQYF.

The chain combines TRBV18 with TRBJ2-5, with 7 nucleotides matching TRBD2. Trimming cost V 1 base and J 2 bases; bases outside gene matches: 13. The CDR3 spans 18 residues. Germline CDR1 and CDR2: KGHSH and LQKENI. The CDR3 coding sequence is TGTGCCAGCTCACCACGGGTTGGGCAGACTAGCATGCAAGAGACCCAGTACTTC. Translation gives CASSPRVGQTSMQETQYF.

The sample holds a few counts of this clone. This chain uses TRBV29-1 with TRBJ2-7; the D gene is possibly TRBD2 (5 bases). CDR1 is SQVTM, CDR2 ANQGSEA, per germline. The CDR3 totals 14 residues. V gave up 6 bases and J gave up 2 bases, with 17 bases separating them. This chain's CDR3 is CSVSGNRIPYEQYF. DNA of the CDR3: TGCAGCGTAAGCGGCAACCGTATCCCCTACGAGCAGTACTTC.

J is TRBJ2-2 and V is TRBV7-9; 7 nucleotides agree with TRBD1. Germline-derived CDR1 and CDR2 are SEHNR and FQNEAQ (reference sequence). This CDR3 region has 14 residues. With V trimmed by 5 bases and J by 3 bases, 3 bases remained unmatched. In DNA, the CDR3 is TGTGCCAGCAGCCCGGGACAGTACACCGGGGAGCTGTTTTTT. Amino acid sequence: CASSPGQYTGELFF.

The CDR3 spells CASSLVQGGYQPQHF. CDR3 nucleotides: TGTGCCAGCAGCTTAGTACAGGGGGGTTATCAGCCCCAGCATTTT. The chain combines TRBV7-2 with TRBJ1-5; 8 bases map to TRBD1. The germline CDR1 and CDR2 sequences are SGHTA and FQGNSA. The CDR3 sequence is 15 residues long. After removal of 1 base from V and 5 bases from J, the junction contained 4 bases not matched to a gene.

This clone appeared a few times. The chain recombines TRBV27 with TRBJ2-5; D is possibly TRBD1 (5 bases). CDR1 MNHEY and CDR2 SMNVEV come from the germline V gene (reference sequence). This CDR3 contains 14 residues. The germline V and J ends were trimmed by 4 bases and 5 bases, with 14 bases remaining between them. The DNA for the CDR3 is TGTGCCAGCAGTTCAGGGTCGACTCTGGAGACCCAGTACTTC. Translated: CASSSGSTLETQYF.

This rearrangement joins TRBV7-2 to TRBJ1-6; 8 bases fit TRBD1. The CDR3 extends over 13 amino acids. The ends lost 4 bases at V and 9 bases at J; junction bases unmatched: 2. Germline values: CDR1 SGHTA, CDR2 FQGNSA. The CDR3 DNA follows: TGTGCCAGCAGCTCGGACAGGGCTTCACCCCTCCACTTT. It codes for CASSSDRASPLHF. The whole variable domain, filled in from reference TRBV7-2 and TRBJ1-6, reads GAGVSQSPSNKVTEKGKDVELRCDPISGHTALYWYRQSLGQGLEFLIYFQGNSAPDKSGLPSDRFSAERTGGSVSTLTIQRTQQEDSAVYLCASSSDRASPLHFGNGTRLTVT.

The J gene is TRBJ1-1, the V gene TRBV9, with 7 bases fitting TRBD1. J lost 1 base, V lost 4 bases, and 7 bases had no gene match. Germline V gives CDR1 SGDLS, CDR2 YYNGEE. The CDR3 is 15 amino acids. CDR3 coding DNA: TGTGCCAGCAGCTTAACCGGGACAGAGAACACTGAAGCTTTCTTT. It encodes CASSLTGTENTEAFF.

This clone was detected only a few times. V gene TRBV5-4 combines with J gene TRBJ2-7, with D tentatively TRBD1 (5 bases). V gave up 1 base and J gave up 1 base, with 12 bases separating them. The CDR3 is 15 amino acids. CDR1 and CDR2 (germline): SGHNT, YYREEE (reference sequence). The CDR3: CASSLTGQESYEQYF. CDR3 bases: TGTGCCAGCAGCTTGACAGGCCAGGAGTCCTACGAGCAGTACTTC.

Regarding this clone: Other DNA sequences of this sample code for an identical CDR3. CDR3 DNA sequence: TGCGCCAGCAGCGTCCGGGACTCCTACGAGCAGTACTTC. Its translation: CASSVRDSYEQYF. The rearrangement links TRBV5-1 to TRBJ2-7, with a possible D match to TRBD2 (5 bases). CDR1 is SGHRS, CDR2 YFSETQ, per germline. The V and J ends lost 4 bases and 0 bases respectively, with 8 bases between them. This CDR3 is 13 amino acids long.

In this sample, this clone turned up once. The V gene is TRBV5-1, the J gene TRBJ1-4; a possible D gene is TRBD1 (6 bases). The CDR3 totals 12 residues. Trimming stripped 5 bases from V and 11 bases from J, with 13 bases between. Germline CDR1 is SGHRS and CDR2 is YFSETQ. The CDR3 loop reads CASRQEGDKLFF. The CDR3 region has the DNA TGCGCCAGCAGGCAAGAGGGGGACAAACTGTTTTTT. The variable domain in full, with the rest retrieved from reference TRBV5-1 and TRBJ1-4, is KAGVTQTPRYLIKTRGQQVTLSCSPISGHRSVSWYQQTPGQGLQFLFEYFSETQRNKGNFPGRFSGRQFSNSRSEMNVSTLELGDSALYLCASRQEGDKLFFGSGTQLSVL.

As DNA, the CDR3 is TGCAGCGTGCGGTCCAAGGGAAACACCATATATTTT. It encodes CSVRSKGNTIYF. The J gene is TRBJ1-3, the V gene TRBV29-1; D not certain. The germline V and J ends were trimmed by 6 bases and 4 bases, with 10 bases remaining between them. The CDR3 contains 12 residues. The germline V gene has CDR1 SQVTM and CDR2 ANQGSEA.

This chain uses TRBV14 with TRBJ2-3; 10 bases align to TRBD2. CDR3 length: 17 residues. V was clipped by 0 bases and J by 6 bases; unmatched bases: 9. Per germline, CDR1 SGHDN and CDR2 FVKESK. The DNA of the CDR3 is TGTGCCAGCAGCCAAGATCGGGCTAGCGGGAGTTGGGATACGCAGTATTTT. This codes for CASSQDRASGSWDTQYF.

This clone showed up just a few times. The chain employs TRBV7-9 and TRBJ2-1, with D unresolved. Trimming removed 1 base at V and 13 bases at J, with 11 bases between. In germline, CDR1 is SEHNR, CDR2 FQNEAQ (reference sequence). There are 12 residues in the CDR3. The CDR3 spells CASSLEFPGQFF. Here the CDR3 DNA reads TGTGCCAGCAGCTTAGAGTTTCCGGGTCAGTTCTTC. Based on the CDR3 plus reference TRBV7-9 and TRBJ2-1, the full variable domain is DTGVSQNPRHKITKRGQNVTFRCDPISEHNRLYWYRQTLGQGPEFLTYFQNEAQLEKSRLLSDRFSAERPKGSFSTLEIQRTEQGDSAMYLCASSLEFPGQFFGPGTRLTVL.

The V call is TRBV9, the J call TRBJ2-7; 7 bases line up with TRBD1. The V gene's germline CDR1 is SGDLS and CDR2 YYNGEE. With 1 base clipped from V and 6 bases from J, the junction kept 4 bases outside the gene matches. This CDR3 is 13 amino acids long. The CDR3 protein is CASSVSTGTEQYF. The CDR3 nucleotides are TGTGCCAGCAGCGTATCGACAGGGACCGAGCAGTACTTC.

This clone showed up just a few times. The chain couples TRBV9 to TRBJ1-2; perhaps TRBD1 as D (6 bases). Germline V gives CDR1 SGDLS, CDR2 YYNGEE. Trimming pared 3 bases from V and 4 bases from J, leaving 10 bases between. There are 13 residues in the CDR3. The chain's CDR3 is CASSEGQAYGYTF. DNA of the CDR3: TGTGCCAGCAGCGAGGGACAAGCCTATGGCTACACCTTC.

The V and J genes are TRBV19 and TRBJ2-1, with 9 bases identical to TRBD2. Trimming at V came to 4 bases and at J to 3 bases, leaving 13 bases not matched to a gene. Germline V gene data show CDR1 as LNHDA and CDR2 as SQIVND (reference sequence). CDR3 length equals 18 residues. CDR3 nucleotides: TGTGCCAGTAGTAGAATCTTGGCTAGCGGGGACTACTACAATGAGCAGTTCTTC. It translates to CASSRILASGDYYNEQFF.

CDR3 loop: CASSRGQGGNTEAFF. The CDR3 DNA reads as TGTGCCAGCAGCCGAGGACAGGGGGGGAACACTGAAGCTTTCTTT. This chain connects TRBV7-2 to TRBJ1-1, with TRBD1 matching over 10 bases. Per the germline V gene, CDR1 is SGHTA and CDR2 is FQGNSA. Trimming cost V 5 bases and J 1 base; bases outside gene matches: 4. CDR3 length: 15 residues.

In this sample, this clone turned up a few times. The V gene is TRBV29-1, the J gene TRBJ2-3; D gene ambiguous. This CDR3 has 14 amino acids. Germline values: CDR1 SQVTM, CDR2 ANQGSEA. Deletions cut 5 bases from V and 6 bases from J, with 18 bases between. The CDR3 sequence is CSVRDSEVWDTQYF. CDR3 coding DNA: TGCAGCGTTAGAGACTCCGAGGTCTGGGATACGCAGTATTTT.

This clone came up once. This chain links TRBV4-3 with TRBJ2-3, with TRBD2 identical over 7 bases. V lost 4 bases and J lost 2; bases outside the gene matches: 12. The CDR3 spans 17 residues. CDR1 and CDR2 from the germline V gene are LGHNA and YSLEER. The CDR3 DNA is TGCGCCAGCAGCCTCCAAGCACTAGCGCTCCCCACAGATACGCAGTATTTT. It translates to CASSLQALALPTDTQYF.